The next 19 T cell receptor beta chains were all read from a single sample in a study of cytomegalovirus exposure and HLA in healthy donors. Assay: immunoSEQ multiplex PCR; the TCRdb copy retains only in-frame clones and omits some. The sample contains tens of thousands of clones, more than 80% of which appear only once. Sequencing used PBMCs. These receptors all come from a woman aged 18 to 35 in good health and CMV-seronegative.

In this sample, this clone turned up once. The CDR3 region is CASSSGQAHFYGYTF. In DNA form, the CDR3 reads TGTGCCAGCAGTTCAGGGCAGGCCCATTTCTATGGCTACACCTTC. This sequence joins TRBV7-2 and TRBJ1-2, with D perhaps TRBD1 (5 bases). V gave up 6 bases and J gave up 4 bases, with 18 bases separating them. Germline V lookup: CDR1 SGHTA, CDR2 FQGNSA. The CDR3 extends over 15 amino acids. Full variable domain (remainder filled in from reference TRBV7-2 and TRBJ1-2): GAGVSQSPSNKVTEKGKDVELRCDPISGHTALYWYRQSLGQGLEFLIYFQGNSAPDKSGLPSDRFSAERTGGSVSTLTIQRTQQEDSAVYLCASSSGQAHFYGYTFGSGTRLTVV.

CDR3 DNA sequence: TGTGCCAGCAGCCACCTAGCGGGGCCTTACAATGAGCAGTTCTTC. It translates to CASSHLAGPYNEQFF. The J gene is TRBJ2-1, the V gene TRBV11-1; 9 bases line up with TRBD2. CDR1 is SGHAT and CDR2 is FQDESV in the germline V gene (reference sequence). There are 15 residues in the CDR3. V trimming: 5 bases; J trimming: 4 bases; junction bases outside the gene matches: 6.

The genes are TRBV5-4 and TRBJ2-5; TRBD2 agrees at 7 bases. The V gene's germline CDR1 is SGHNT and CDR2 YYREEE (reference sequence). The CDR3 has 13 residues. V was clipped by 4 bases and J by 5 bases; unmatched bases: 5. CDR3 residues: CASSRDYWETQYF. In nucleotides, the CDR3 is TGTGCCAGCAGCAGGGACTATTGGGAGACCCAGTACTTC.

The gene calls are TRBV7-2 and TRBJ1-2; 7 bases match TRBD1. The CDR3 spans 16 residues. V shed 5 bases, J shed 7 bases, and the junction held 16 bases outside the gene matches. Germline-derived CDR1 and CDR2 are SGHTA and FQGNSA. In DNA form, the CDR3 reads TGTGCCAGCAGCCCCCGACAGGGCTTATTTTTCGGTGGCTACACCTTC. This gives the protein CASSPRQGLFFGGYTF.

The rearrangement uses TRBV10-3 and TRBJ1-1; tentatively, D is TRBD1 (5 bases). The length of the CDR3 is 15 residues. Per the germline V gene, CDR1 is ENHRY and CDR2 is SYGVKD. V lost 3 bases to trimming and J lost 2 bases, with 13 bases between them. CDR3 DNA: TGTGCCATCAGTGACCAGACAGCTCGAAACACTGAAGCTTTCTTT. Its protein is CAISDQTARNTEAFF.

The CDR3 region is CASSFGDTQYF. CDR3 coding DNA: TGTGCCAGCTCATTCGGAGATACGCAGTATTTT. The rearrangement links TRBV5-4 to TRBJ2-3; D is unclear. Trimming took off 7 bases at V and 5 bases at J, with 8 bases between the two ends. This CDR3 region has 11 residues. The germline V gene encodes CDR1 SGHNT and CDR2 YYREEE (reference sequence).

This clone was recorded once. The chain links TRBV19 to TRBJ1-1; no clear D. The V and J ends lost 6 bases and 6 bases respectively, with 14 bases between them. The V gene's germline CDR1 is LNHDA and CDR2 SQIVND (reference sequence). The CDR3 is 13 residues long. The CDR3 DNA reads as TGTGCCAGTAGAGTTTCGGGAGGCTCTGAAGCTTTCTTT. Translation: CASRVSGGSEAFF. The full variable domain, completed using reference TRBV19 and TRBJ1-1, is DGGITQSPKYLFRKEGQNVTLSCEQNLNHDAMYWYRQDPGQGLRLIYYSQIVNDFQKGDIAEGYSVSREKKESFPLTVTSAQKNPTAFYLCASRVSGGSEAFFGQGTRLTVV.

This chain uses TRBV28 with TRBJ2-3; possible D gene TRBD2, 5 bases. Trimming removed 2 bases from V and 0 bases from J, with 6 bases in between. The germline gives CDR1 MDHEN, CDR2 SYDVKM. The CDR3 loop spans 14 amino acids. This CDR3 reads CASSLAGSTDTQYF. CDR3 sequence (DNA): TGTGCCAGCAGTTTAGCGGGTAGCACAGATACGCAGTATTTT.

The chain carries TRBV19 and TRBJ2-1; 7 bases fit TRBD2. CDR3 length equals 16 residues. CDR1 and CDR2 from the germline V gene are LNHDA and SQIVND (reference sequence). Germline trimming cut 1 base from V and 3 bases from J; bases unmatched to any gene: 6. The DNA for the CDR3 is TGTGCCAGTAGTATAGGGGGCGGGAGCATCTACAATGAGCAGTTCTTC. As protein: CASSIGGGSIYNEQFF.

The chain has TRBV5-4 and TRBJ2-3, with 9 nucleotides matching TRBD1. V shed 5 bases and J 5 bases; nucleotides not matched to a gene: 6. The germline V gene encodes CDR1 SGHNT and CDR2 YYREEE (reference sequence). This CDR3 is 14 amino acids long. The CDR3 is CASRTDRGEDTQYF. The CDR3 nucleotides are TGTGCCAGCAGGACGGACAGGGGTGAAGATACGCAGTATTTT.

The CDR3 coding sequence is TGTGCCAGCAGTTTGTCAGGGAAGGGCAATGAGCAGTTCTTC. Protein sequence: CASSLSGKGNEQFF. The rearrangement uses TRBV27 and TRBJ2-1; a possible D gene is TRBD1 (5 bases). The CDR3 covers 14 residues. Between the trimmed V and J ends, which lost 3 bases and 6 bases, there was a span of 12 bases. Germline V lookup: CDR1 MNHEY, CDR2 SMNVEV (reference sequence).

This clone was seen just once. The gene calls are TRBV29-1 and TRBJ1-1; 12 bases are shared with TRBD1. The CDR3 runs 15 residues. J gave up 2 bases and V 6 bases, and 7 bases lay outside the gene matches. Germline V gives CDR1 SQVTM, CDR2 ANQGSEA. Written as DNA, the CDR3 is TGCAGCGTAGCCGGGACAGGGGGCTCTAACACTGAAGCTTTCTTT. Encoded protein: CSVAGTGGSNTEAFF.

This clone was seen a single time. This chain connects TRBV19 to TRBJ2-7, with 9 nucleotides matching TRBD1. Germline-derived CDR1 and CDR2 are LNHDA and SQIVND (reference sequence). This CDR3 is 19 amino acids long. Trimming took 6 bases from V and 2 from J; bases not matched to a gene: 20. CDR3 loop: CASSMAATGGLAGPYEQYF. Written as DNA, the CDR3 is TGTGCCAGTAGCATGGCGGCTACAGGGGGCCTCGCGGGCCCCTACGAGCAGTACTTC.

The chain's CDR3 is CASSLGVVMNTEAFF. The CDR3, as DNA: TGTGCCAGCAGCTTGGGAGTGGTCATGAACACTGAAGCTTTCTTT. V usage is TRBV5-8 and J usage is TRBJ1-1, with D unresolved. V lost 0 bases, J lost 0 bases, and 9 bases lay in between. The CDR3 sequence is 15 residues long. From germline, CDR1 is SGHTS and CDR2 YDEGEE.

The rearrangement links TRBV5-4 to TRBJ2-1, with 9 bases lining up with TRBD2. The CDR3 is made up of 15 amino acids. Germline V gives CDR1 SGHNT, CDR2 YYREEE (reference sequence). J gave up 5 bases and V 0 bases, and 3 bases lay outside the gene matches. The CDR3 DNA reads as TGTGCCAGCAGCTTGGCGACTAGCGGACACAATGAGCAGTTCTTC. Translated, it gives CASSLATSGHNEQFF.

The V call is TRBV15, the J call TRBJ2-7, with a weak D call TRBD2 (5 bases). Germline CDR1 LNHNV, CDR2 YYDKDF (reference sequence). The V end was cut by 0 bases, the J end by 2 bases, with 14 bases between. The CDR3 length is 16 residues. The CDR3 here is CATSRERSGFTYEQYF. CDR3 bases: TGTGCCACCAGCAGAGAAAGGTCGGGGTTCACCTACGAGCAGTACTTC. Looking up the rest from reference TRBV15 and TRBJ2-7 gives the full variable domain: DAMVIQNPRYQVTQFGKPVTLSCSQTLNHNVMYWYQQKSSQAPKLLFHYYDKDFNNEADTPDNFQSRRPNTSFCFLDIRSPGLGDTAMYLCATSRERSGFTYEQYFGPGTRLTVT.

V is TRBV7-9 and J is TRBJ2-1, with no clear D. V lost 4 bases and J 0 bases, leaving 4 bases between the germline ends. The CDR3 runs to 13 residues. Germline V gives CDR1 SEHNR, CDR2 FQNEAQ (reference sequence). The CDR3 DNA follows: TGTGCCAGCAGCTACAGCTCCTACAATGAGCAGTTCTTC. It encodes CASSYSSYNEQFF.

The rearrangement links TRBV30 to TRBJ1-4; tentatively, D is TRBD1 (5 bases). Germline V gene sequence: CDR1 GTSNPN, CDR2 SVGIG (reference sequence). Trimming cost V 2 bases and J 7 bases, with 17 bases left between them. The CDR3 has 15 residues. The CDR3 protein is CAWSPPGGWGEKLFF. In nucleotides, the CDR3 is TGTGCCTGGAGTCCCCCCGGGGGATGGGGTGAAAAACTGTTTTTT.

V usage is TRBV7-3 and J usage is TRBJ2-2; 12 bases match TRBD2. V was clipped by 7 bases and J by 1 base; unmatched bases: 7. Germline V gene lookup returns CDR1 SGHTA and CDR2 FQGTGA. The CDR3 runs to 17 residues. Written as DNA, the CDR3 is TGTGCCAGCACCCAAACTAGCGGGGGGTTGAACACCGGGGAGCTGTTTTTT. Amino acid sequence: CASTQTSGGLNTGELFF.